What follows is one T cell receptor (beta chain) and its context. As yet, its antigen is unknown. A universal primer site arose from template switching, and cDNA bore unique molecular identifiers. Via MiXCR, TCRdb re-called the 5' RACE reads, giving one row per CDR3 protein. In the table there are under 300,000 distinct CDR3 sequences, over 12% of which are singletons. This record belongs to a study of identical twins. Regarding the study as a whole: Out-of-frame alpha sequences shared by twins showed excess low generation probability. Models underpredicted monozygotic twin sharing of out-of-frame TCR alpha.

V lost 2 bases, J lost 5 bases, and 12 bases lay in between. Germline V gene sequence: CDR1 SGHRS, CDR2 YFSETQ. The CDR3 is made up of 14 amino acids. The sequence came from a woman younger than 35 in good health. Material for sequencing was memory (CD45RO+) T cells sorted from blood. The J gene is TRBJ2-3, the V gene TRBV5-1, with D unclear. The CDR3 here is CASSFGEVGDTQYF. CDR3 nucleotides: TGCGCCAGCAGCTTCGGAGAGGTTGGAGATACGCAGTATTTT.